This entry features one TCR beta chain sequence. Its antigen is unknown. This entry comes from a study of Tregs in tolerant kidney transplant recipients. Notes on the study in general: Expanding Tregs on activated donor B cells appeared to best identify donor-specific TCRbeta clones. Tolerant patients' donor-specific Tregs expanded beyond overall Tregs, suggesting antigen-driven growth.

Sequencing was performed with immunoSEQ multiplex PCR; in TCRdb, only in-frame clones are kept and a portion is missing. The table includes approximately 60,000 clones, about 87% detected once. Mixed chimerism was transient after nonmyeloablative marrow transplants from related graft donors. Unstimulated regulatory T cells (CD4+CD25+CD127-), CD4+CD25- non-regulatory cells, CD4 and CD8 cells were FACS-sorted from thawed PBMCs. The sequence came from a human patient who received a combined kidney and bone marrow transplant. A subset of T cells may come from the graft donor. The sample here was CD4+ T cells from blood (PBMCs), taken 6 months after the transplant.

The CDR3 here is CASSPGDRSTNTEAFF. The CDR3 coding sequence is TGTGCCAGCTCACCGGGGGACAGATCTACGAACACTGAAGCTTTCTTT. This sequence joins TRBV18 and TRBJ1-1; the match to TRBD1 covers 7 bases. The V segment lost 3 bases and the J segment 1 base; nucleotides outside the gene matches: 8. CDR1 and CDR2 from the germline V gene are KGHSH and LQKENI. The CDR3 covers 16 residues.